Reported below is one T cell receptor (beta chain). Its antigen is undetermined. PCR primers comprised 60 Vbeta and 13 Jbeta primers. Method: immunoSEQ multiplex PCR; TCRdb's copy keeps in-frame clones and lacks some. The sample records about 160,000 clones, around 85% being singletons. The entry originates in a study of cytomegalovirus exposure and HLA in healthy donors. Regarding the study as a whole: Reports indicate that TCR beta sequences accurately predicted the HLA-A and HLA-B alleles of most subjects. A later analysis found common viral pathogens apparently linked to several of the most significant clusters.

The CDR3 contains 15 residues. The junction had 13 bases not matched to a gene; V was cut back by 5 bases and J by 9 bases. Germline CDR1 is MNHEY and CDR2 is SMNVEV (reference sequence). This TCR came from a boy aged 2 to 9 in good health and CMV-seronegative. The chain recombines TRBV27 with TRBJ1-5, with 7 positions matching TRBD1. The material sequenced was PBMCs. The CDR3 DNA reads TGTGCCAGCAGTACTCTAGGGCCCCCAGGGGGGCCCCAGCATTTT. It codes for CASSTLGPPGGPQHF.